This T cell receptor (beta chain) appears in the sequencing data of a study of blood T cell repertoires in COVID-19. This CDR3 is 13 amino acids long. The V gene's germline CDR1 is SGHRS and CDR2 YFSETQ. Trimming shortened V by 1 base and J by 3 bases, and 7 bases separated the two germline ends. Participants in the exposed group had met a COVID-19 case in the 2 weeks before joining the study. Repertoires were generated with immunoSEQ multiplex PCR, while TCRdb's copy carries only in-frame clones and drops some. The table lists around 200,000 clones, about 88% of them singletons. This sequence joins TRBV5-1 and TRBJ1-1; a possible D gene is TRBD1 (6 bases). Sequencing used PBMCs or T cells enriched from blood (not recorded which). This TCR came from a woman aged 25 to 39 who had been exposed to COVID-19. CDR3 coding DNA: TGCGCCAGCAGCTTGACAGGGTACACTGAAGCTTTCTTT. It specifies CASSLTGYTEAFF.